This paragraph covers one T cell receptor (beta chain) sequence. In the study's own analysis: Reference gene primers were amplified, and this amplification served to estimate nucleated cell counts. TCRdb's copy holds only in-frame clones and misses some; the assay was immunoSEQ multiplex PCR. V and J calls and clone size come straight from that table; D and trimming were deduced from the DNA. In the table there are hundreds of thousands of clones, around 92% of which are singletons. The data were taken from a study of blood T cell repertoires in COVID-19. About the research overall: Samples came from the United States, Italy and Spain, spanning acute and convalescent COVID-19. In each case, the material was cDNA or gDNA derived from T cells, B-cell-depleted T cells, or PBMCs.

CDR3 length: 13 amino acids. Trimming stripped 6 bases from V and 3 bases from J, with 13 bases between. From germline, CDR1 is SGDLS and CDR2 YYNGEE. The receptor comes from a woman in her twenties or thirties with COVID-19, enrolled during active disease. The rearrangement uses TRBV9 and TRBJ2-7, with D tentatively TRBD2 (6 bases). The sequencing input was peripheral blood. CDR3 nucleotides: TGTGCCAGCAACAGACTAGAGCACTACGAGCAGTACGTC. Its translation: CASNRLEHYEQYV.